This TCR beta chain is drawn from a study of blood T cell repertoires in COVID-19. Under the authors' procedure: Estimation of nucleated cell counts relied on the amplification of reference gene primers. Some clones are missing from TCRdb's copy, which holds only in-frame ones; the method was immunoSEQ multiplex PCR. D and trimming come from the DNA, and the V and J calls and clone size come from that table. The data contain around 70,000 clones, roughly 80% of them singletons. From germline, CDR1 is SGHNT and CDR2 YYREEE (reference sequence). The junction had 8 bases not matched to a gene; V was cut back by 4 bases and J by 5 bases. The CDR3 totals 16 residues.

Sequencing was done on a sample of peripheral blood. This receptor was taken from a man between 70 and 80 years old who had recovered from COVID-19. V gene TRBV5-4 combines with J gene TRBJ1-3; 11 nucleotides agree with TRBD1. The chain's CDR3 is CASSLDGQGARNTIYF. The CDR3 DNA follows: TGTGCCAGCAGCCTCGACGGACAGGGGGCCAGAAACACCATATATTTT.